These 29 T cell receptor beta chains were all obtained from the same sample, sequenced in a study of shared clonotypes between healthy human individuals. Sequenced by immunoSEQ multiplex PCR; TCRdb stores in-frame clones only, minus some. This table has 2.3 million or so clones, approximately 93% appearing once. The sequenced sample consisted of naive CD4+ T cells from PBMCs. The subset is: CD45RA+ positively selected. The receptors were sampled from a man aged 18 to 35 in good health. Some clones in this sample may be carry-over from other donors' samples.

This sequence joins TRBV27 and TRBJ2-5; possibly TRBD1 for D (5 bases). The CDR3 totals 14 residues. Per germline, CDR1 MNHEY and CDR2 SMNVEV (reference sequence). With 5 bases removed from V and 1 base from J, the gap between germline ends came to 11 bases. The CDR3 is CASSPQGLQETQYF. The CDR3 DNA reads TGTGCCAGCAGTCCCCAGGGCCTCCAAGAGACCCAGTACTTC.

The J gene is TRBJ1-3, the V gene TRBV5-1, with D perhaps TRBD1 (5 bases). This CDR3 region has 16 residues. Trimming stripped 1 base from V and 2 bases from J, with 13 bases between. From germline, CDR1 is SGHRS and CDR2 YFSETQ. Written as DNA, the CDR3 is TGCGCCAGCAGCTTGCAGGGTTTATTTACTGGAAACACCATATATTTT. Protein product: CASSLQGLFTGNTIYF.

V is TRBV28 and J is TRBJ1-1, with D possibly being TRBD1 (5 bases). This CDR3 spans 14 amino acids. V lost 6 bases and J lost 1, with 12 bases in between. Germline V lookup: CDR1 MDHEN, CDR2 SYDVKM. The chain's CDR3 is CASRGIGGNTEAFF. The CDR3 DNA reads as TGTGCCAGCAGGGGAATTGGGGGGAACACTGAAGCTTTCTTT.

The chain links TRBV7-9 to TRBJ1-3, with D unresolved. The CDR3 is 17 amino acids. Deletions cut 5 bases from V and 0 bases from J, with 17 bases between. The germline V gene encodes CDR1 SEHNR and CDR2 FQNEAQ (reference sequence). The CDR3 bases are TGTGCCAGCAGCGACCGGGAGGGCGGCCACTCTGGAAACACCATATATTTT. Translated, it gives CASSDREGGHSGNTIYF.

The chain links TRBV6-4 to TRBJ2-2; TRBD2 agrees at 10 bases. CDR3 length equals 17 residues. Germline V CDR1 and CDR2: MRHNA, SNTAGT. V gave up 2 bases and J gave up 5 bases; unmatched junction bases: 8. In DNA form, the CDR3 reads TGTGCCAGCAGTGACGGGCTAGCGGGAGTAGAGACCGGGGAGCTGTTTTTT. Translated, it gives CASSDGLAGVETGELFF.

In nucleotides, the CDR3 is TGTGCCAGCAGCCCTCACGGCGGACTAGCGGCCAGAGGGACCCAGTACTTC. This codes for CASSPHGGLAARGTQYF. The V call is TRBV21-1, the J call TRBJ2-5; the table's D call, TRBD2, has no DNA check behind it. TRBV21-1 has pseudogene status. The CDR3 sequence is 17 residues long.

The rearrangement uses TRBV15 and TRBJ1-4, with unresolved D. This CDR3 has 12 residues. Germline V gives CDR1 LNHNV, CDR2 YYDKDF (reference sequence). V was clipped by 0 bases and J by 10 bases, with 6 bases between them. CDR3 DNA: TGTGCCACCAGCAGAGATGGAGTAAAACTGTTTTTT. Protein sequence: CATSRDGVKLFF.

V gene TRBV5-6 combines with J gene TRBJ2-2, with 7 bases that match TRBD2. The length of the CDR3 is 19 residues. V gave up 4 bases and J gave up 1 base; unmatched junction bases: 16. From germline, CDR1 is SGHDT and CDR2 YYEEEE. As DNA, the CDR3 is TGTGCCAGCAGCCTTGCCGGGCGGGGAGGGAAAGAGAACACCGGGGAGCTGTTTTTT. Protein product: CASSLAGRGGKENTGELFF.

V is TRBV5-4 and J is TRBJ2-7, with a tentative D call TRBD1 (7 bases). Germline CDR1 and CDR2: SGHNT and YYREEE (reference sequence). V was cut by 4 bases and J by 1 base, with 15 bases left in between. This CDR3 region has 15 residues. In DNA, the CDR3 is TGTGCCAGCAGCCCCGGAGGGGGCAATTCCTACGAGCAGTACTTC. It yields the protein CASSPGGGNSYEQYF.

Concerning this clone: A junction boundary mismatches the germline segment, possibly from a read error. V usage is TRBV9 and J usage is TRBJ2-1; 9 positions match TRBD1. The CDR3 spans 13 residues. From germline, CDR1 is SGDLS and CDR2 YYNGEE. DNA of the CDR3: TGTGCCAGCACCACCACCCCGGGACAGGGCGTACTCTTC. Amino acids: CASTTTPGQGVLF.

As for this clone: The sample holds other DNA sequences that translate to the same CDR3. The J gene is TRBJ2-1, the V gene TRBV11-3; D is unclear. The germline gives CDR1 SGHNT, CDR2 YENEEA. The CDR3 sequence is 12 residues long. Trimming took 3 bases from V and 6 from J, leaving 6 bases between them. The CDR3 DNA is TGTGCCAGCAGCTTGGGCAGCAATGAGCAGTTCTTC. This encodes CASSLGSNEQFF.

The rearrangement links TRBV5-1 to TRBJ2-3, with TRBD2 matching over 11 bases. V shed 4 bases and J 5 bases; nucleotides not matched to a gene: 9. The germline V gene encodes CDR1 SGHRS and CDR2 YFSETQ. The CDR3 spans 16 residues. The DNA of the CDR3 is TGCGCCAGCAGCCCACTACTAGCGGGAGTGGTAGATACGCAGTATTTT. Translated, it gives CASSPLLAGVVDTQYF.

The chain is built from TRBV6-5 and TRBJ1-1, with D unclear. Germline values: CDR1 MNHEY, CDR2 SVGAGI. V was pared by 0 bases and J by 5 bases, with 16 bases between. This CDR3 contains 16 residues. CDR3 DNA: TGTGCCAGCAGTTACTCGAATGCGGGGTATGAGACTGAAGCTTTCTTT. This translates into CASSYSNAGYETEAFF.

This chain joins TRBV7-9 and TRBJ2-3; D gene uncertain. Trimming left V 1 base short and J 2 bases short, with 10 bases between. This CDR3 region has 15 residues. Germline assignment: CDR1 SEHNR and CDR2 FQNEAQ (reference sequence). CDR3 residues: CASSLGLRVTDTQYF. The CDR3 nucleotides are TGTGCCAGCAGCTTAGGGTTACGAGTCACAGATACGCAGTATTTT.

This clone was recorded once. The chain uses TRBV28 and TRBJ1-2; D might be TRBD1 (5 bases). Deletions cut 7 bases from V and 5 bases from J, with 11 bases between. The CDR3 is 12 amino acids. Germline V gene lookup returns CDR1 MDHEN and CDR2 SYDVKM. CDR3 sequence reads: CASKGTVYGYTF. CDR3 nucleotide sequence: TGTGCCAGCAAGGGGACGGTATATGGCTACACCTTC.

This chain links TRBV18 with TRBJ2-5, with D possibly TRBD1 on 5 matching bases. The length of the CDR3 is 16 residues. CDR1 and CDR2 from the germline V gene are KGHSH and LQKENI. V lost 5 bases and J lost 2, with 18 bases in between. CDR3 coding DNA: TGTGCCAGCTCAGCCTTTGGGTCAGGGTGGCAAGAGACCCAGTACTTC. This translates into CASSAFGSGWQETQYF.

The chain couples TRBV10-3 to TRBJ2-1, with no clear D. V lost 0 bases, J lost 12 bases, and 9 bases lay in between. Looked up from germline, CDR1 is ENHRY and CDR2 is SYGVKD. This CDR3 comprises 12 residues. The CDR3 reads CAISESPSGQFF. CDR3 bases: TGTGCCATCAGTGAGTCCCCCTCGGGGCAGTTCTTC.

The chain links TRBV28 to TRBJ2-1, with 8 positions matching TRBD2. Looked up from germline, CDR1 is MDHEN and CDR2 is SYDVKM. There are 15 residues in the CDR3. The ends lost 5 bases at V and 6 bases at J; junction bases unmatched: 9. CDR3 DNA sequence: TGTGCCAGCAGTCCCACGGCGGGAGGTCTCAATGAGCAGTTCTTC. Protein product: CASSPTAGGLNEQFF.

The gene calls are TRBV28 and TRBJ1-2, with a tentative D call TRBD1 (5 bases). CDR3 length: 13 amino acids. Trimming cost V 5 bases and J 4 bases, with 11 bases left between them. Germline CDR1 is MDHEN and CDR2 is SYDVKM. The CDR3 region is CASSAGTAYGYTF. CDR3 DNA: TGTGCCAGCAGTGCCGGGACGGCCTATGGCTACACCTTC.

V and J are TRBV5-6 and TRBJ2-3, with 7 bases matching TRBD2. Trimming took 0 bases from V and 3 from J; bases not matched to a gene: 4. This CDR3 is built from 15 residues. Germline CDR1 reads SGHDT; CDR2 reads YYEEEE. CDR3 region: CASSLGGLRTDTQYF. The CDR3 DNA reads TGTGCCAGCAGCTTGGGGGGACTACGTACAGATACGCAGTATTTT.

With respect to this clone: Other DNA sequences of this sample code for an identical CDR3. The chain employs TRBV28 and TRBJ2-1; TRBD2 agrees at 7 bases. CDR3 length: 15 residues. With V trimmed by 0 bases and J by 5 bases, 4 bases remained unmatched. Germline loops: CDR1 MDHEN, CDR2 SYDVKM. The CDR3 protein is CASSLWGGSHNEQFF. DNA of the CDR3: TGTGCCAGCAGTTTATGGGGCGGGAGTCACAATGAGCAGTTCTTC. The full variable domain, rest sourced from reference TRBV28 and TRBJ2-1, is DVKVTQSSRYLVKRTGEKVFLECVQDMDHENMFWYRQDPGLGLRLIYFSYDVKMKEKGDIPEGYSVSREKKERFSLILESASTNQTSMYLCASSLWGGSHNEQFFGPGTRLTVL.

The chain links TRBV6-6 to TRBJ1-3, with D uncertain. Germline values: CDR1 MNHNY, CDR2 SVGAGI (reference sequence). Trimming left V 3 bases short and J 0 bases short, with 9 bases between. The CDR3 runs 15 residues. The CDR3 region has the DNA TGTGCCAGCAGTTATCCCGTTGACTCTGGAAACACCATATATTTT. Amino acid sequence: CASSYPVDSGNTIYF.

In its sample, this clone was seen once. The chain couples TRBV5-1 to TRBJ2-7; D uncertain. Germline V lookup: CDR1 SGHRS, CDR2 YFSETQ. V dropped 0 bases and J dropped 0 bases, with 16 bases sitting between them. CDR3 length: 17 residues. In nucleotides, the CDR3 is TGCGCCAGCAGCTTGGGTATTGAACGGCAGAACTCCTACGAGCAGTACTTC. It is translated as CASSLGIERQNSYEQYF.

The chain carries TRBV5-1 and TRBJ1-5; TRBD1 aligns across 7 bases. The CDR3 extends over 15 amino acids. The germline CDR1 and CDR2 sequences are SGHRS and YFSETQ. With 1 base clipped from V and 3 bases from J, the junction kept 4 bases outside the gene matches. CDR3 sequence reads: CASSLTGAINQPQHF. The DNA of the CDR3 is TGCGCCAGCAGCTTGACAGGGGCGATCAATCAGCCCCAGCATTTT.

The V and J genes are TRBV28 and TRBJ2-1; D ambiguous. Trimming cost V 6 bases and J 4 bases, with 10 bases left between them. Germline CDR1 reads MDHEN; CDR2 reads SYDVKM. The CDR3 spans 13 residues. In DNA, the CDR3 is TGTGCCAGCAGACTTTACTCATACAATGAGCAGTTCTTC. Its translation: CASRLYSYNEQFF. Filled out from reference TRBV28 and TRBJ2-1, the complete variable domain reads DVKVTQSSRYLVKRTGEKVFLECVQDMDHENMFWYRQDPGLGLRLIYFSYDVKMKEKGDIPEGYSVSREKKERFSLILESASTNQTSMYLCASRLYSYNEQFFGPGTRLTVL.

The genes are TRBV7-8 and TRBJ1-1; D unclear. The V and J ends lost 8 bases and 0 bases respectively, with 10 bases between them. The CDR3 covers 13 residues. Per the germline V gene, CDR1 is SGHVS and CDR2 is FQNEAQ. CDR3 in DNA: TGTGCCAGCGGCCATTATATGAACACTGAAGCTTTCTTT. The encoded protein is CASGHYMNTEAFF. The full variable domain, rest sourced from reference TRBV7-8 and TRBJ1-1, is GAGVSQSPRYKVAKRGQDVALRCDPISGHVSLFWYQQALGQGPEFLTYFQNEAQLDKSGLPSDRFFAERPEGSVSTLKIQRTQQEDSAVYLCASGHYMNTEAFFGQGTRLTVV.

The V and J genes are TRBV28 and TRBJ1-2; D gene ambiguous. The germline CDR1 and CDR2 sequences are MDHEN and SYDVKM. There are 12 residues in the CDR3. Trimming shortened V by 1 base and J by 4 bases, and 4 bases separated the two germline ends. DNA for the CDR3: TGTGCCAGCAGTTTATACCTCTATGGCTACACCTTC. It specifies CASSLYLYGYTF.

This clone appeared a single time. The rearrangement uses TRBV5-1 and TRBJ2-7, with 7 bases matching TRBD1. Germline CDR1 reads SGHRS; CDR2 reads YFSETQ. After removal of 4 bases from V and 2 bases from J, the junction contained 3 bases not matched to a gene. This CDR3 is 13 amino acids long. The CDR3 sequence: CASSIGQAYEQYF. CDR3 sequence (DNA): TGCGCCAGCAGCATCGGACAGGCCTACGAGCAGTACTTC.

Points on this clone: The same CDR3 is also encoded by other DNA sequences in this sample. The CDR3 loop is CASSLAGTGGYEQYF. CDR3 coding DNA: TGTGCCAGCAGTTTAGCCGGGACAGGGGGGTACGAGCAGTACTTC. The chain links TRBV28 to TRBJ2-7; 11 bases map to TRBD1. CDR3 length: 15 amino acids. The trim removed 2 bases at V and 4 bases at J, leaving 4 bases unmatched. CDR1 is MDHEN, CDR2 SYDVKM, per germline.